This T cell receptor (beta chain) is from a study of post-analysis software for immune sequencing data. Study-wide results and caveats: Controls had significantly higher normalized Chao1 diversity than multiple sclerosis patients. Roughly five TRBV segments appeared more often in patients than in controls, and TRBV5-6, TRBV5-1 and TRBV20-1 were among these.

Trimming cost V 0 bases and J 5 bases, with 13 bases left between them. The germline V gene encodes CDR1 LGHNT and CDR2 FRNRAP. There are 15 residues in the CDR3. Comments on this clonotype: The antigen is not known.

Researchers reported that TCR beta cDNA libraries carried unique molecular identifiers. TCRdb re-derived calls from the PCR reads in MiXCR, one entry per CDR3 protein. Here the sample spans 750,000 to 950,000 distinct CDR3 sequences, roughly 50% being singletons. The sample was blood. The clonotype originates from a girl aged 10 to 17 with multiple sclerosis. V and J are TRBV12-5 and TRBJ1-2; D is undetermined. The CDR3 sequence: CASGLVLGEVYGYTF. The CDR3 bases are TGTGCTAGTGGTTTGGTACTGGGAGAAGTTTATGGCTACACCTTC. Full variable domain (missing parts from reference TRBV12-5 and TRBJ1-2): DARVTQTPRHKVTEMGQEVTMRCQPILGHNTVFWYRQTMMQGLELLAYFRNRAPLDDSGMPKDRFSAEMPDATLATLKIQPSEPRDSAVYFCASGLVLGEVYGYTFGSGTRLTVV.